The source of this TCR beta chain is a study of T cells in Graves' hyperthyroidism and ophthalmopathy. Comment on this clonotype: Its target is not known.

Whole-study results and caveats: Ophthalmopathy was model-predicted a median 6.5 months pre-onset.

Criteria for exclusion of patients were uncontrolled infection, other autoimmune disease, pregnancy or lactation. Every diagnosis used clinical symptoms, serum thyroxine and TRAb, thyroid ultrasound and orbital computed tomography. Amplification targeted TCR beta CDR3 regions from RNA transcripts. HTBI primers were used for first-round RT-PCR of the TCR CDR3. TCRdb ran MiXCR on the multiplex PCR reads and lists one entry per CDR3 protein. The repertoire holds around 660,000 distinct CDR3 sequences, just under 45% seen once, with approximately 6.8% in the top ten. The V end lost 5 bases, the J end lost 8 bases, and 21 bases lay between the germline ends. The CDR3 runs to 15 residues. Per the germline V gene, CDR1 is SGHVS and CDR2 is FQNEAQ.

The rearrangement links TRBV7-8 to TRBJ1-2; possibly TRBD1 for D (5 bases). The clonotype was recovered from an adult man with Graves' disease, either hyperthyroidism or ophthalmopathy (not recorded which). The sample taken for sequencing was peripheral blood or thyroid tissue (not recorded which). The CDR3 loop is CASSAFQRDAQGYTF. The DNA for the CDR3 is TGTGCCAGCAGCGCCTTTCAGCGGGACGCTCAAGGCTACACCTTC.